This paragraph reports one TCR beta chain. The antigen remains unidentified. These data belong to a study of CD8 T cells in ankylosing spondylitis. Libraries of TCR beta came from quantitative 5'-RACE with molecular barcodes. TCRdb independently ran MiXCR on the 5' RACE reads; one entry per CDR3 protein. The table shows around 490,000 distinct CDR3 sequences, with about 5% occurring only once. Study conclusions and caveats: Reportedly, significant enrichment of disease-linked clones occurred in matched ankylosing spondylitis synovial fluid. A TCR beta motif of fewer than ten highly homologous variants seemed to mark ankylosing spondylitis blood. Clones linked to the disease showed a CD8+ phenotype. They occurred at relatively low frequencies in peripheral blood. Reactive arthritis synovial fluid and blood previously showed some of these motif variants.

The germline gives CDR1 KGHDR, CDR2 SFDVKD. Deletions cut 5 bases from V and 0 bases from J, with 7 bases between. This CDR3 comprises 14 residues. The TCR comes from a male donor with ankylosing spondylitis. The sample taken for sequencing was blood, either unsorted or a sorted T cell fraction (not recorded which). The chain links TRBV24-1 to TRBJ2-1, with D unclear. The CDR3 loop is CATSAESSYNEQFF. CDR3 in DNA: TGTGCCACCAGTGCCGAAAGCTCCTACAATGAGCAGTTCTTC.